The clone carrying this T cell receptor (beta chain) was observed a handful of times. Its antigen is unidentified. In germline, CDR1 is SNHLY, CDR2 FYNNEI. Trimming cost V 1 base and J 3 bases; bases outside gene matches: 8. The CDR3 is 17 residues long. From the reads, TCRdb called clonotypes with MiXCR, one entry per CDR3 protein. Of roughly 180,000 distinct CDR3 sequences listed, 28% are singletons. The entry originates in a study of T cell repertoires in cytomegalovirus infection. About the research overall: Shared public TCR beta signatures pointed to both CMV infection and a matching HLA type. Points from the study as a whole: Dominating the ex vivo response were HLA-C-restricted CMV-specific TCR beta clonotypes. Based on cumulative public TCR beta family frequency, carriers of CMV plus the relevant HLA were identified.

The source material was PBMCs. The sequence was collected from a human donor in good health (CMV status not recorded). Some clones in this sample may be carry-over from other donors' samples. This chain joins TRBV2 and TRBJ1-5, with TRBD1 matching 8 bases. The CDR3 DNA reads as TGTGCCAGCAGTGAAGGGGAGAGGCAGGGGGCCAATCAGCCCCAGCATTTT. Its translation: CASSEGERQGANQPQHF.